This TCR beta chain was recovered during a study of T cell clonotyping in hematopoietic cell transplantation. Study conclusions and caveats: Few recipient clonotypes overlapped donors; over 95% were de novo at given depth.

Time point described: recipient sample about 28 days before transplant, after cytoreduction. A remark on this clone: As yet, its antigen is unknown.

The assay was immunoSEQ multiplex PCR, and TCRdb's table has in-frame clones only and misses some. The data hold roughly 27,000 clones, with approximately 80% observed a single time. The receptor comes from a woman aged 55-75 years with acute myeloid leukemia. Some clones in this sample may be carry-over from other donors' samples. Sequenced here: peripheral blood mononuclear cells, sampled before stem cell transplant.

CDR3 protein: CASSLTGGDRNEQFF. The CDR3 DNA reads TGTGCCAGCAGCTTAACAGGGGGGGACCGCAATGAGCAGTTCTTC. The chain couples TRBV7-2 to TRBJ2-1, with D possibly TRBD1 on 8 matching bases. This CDR3 spans 15 amino acids. Germline CDR1 SGHTA, CDR2 FQGNSA. The ends were cut back, 2 bases at V and 6 bases at J, with 14 bases in the middle.